These T cell receptor beta chains were read from a single sample in a study of cytomegalovirus exposure and HLA in healthy donors. Clones were sequenced by immunoSEQ multiplex PCR, and TCRdb holds only the in-frame ones, with some missing. The data show approximately 140,000 clones, more than 75% seen once. Sequenced material: PBMCs. The receptors come from a middle-aged man in good health and CMV-seronegative. Each CDR3 is given with its conserved first and last residue. A D gene is named only where the DNA matches it firmly. Size tells how often a clone was seen (once, few, many) or the class of an expanded clone, and some rows leave it out.

TRBV5-1	few	TRBD2	TRBJ2-7	TGCGCCAGCAGCTCCGGACTAGCGGGGCCGATCTACGAGCAGTACTTC	CASSSGLAGPIYEQYF
TRBV7-8	few	TRBD1	TRBJ1-4	TGTGCCAGCAGCTCTATTGGGACAGGGGATTATGAAAAACTGTTTTTT	CASSSIGTGDYEKLFF
TRBV9	-	-	TRBJ2-7	TGTGCCAGCAGCGTGAGTGCGGACTCCTACGAGCAGTACTTC	CASSVSADSYEQYF
TRBV11-3	medium-sized	TRBD2	TRBJ2-1	TGTGCCAGCAGCTTAGGTGTCGGACACGGACTAGCGGGAGGGCCAGGTGAGCAGTTCTTC	CASSLGVGHGLAGGPGEQFF
TRBV11-1	-	-	TRBJ2-5	TGTGCCAGCAGCTCGACAGGTCAAGAGACCCAGTACTTC	CASSSTGQETQYF
TRBV30	-	-	TRBJ2-1	TGTGCCTGCCGGGGGTTGAGCTCCTACAATGAGCAGTTCTTC	CACRGLSSYNEQFF
TRBV11-3	once	TRBD2	TRBJ2-7	TGTGCCAGCAGCTTAGGGTGGCTAGCGGGGCTGTACGAGCAGTACTTC	CASSLGWLAGLYEQYF
TRBV23-1	-	TRBD2	TRBJ2-5	TGCGCCAGCAGTCTACTAGCGGGACACGAGACCCAGTACTTC	CASSLLAGHETQYF
TRBV11-2	-	TRBD2	TRBJ2-1	TGTGCCAGCAGCTTGGGTCCCCGGACTAGCGGATACAATGAGCAGTTCTTC	CASSLGPRTSGYNEQFF
TRBV21-1	-	-	TRBJ2-7	TGTGCCAGCAGCAAAGTGCCGCGGGAGCGGTACGAGCAGTACTTC	CASSKVPRERYEQYF
TRBV6-1	-	TRBD1	TRBJ1-5	TGTGCCAGCAGTGAGGGGACAGAATATAGCAATCAGCCCCAGCATTTT	CASSEGTEYSNQPQHF
TRBV10-3	few	-	TRBJ2-1	TGTGCCATCAGTGAGTCCACGGGGTCCCATGAGCAGTTCTTC	CAISESTGSHEQFF
TRBV5-1	-	-	TRBJ2-7	TGCGCCAGCAGCTTGGGAGCAGCAGGGGTCCACGAGCAGTACTTC	CASSLGAAGVHEQYF
TRBV5-5	few	-	TRBJ2-7	TGTGCCAGCAGCTTGGAAGGGGACACCGTCTACGAGCAGTACTTC	CASSLEGDTVYEQYF
TRBV28	-	TRBD2	TRBJ2-7	TGTGCCAGCAGCCGGGGACTAGCGGTTGGCGAGCAGTACTTC	CASSRGLAVGEQYF
TRBV27	-	-	TRBJ2-1	TGTGCCAGCAGTTCCTTCCTAGGGGCAAATGAGCAGTTCTTC	CASSSFLGANEQFF
TRBV27	-	-	TRBJ1-3	TGTGCCAGCGGCAGTTACGGAAACACCATATATTTT	CASGSYGNTIYF
TRBV6-5	-	TRBD2	TRBJ2-4	TGTGCCAGCAGCGCCGGGGGGGCGCGTGGAAACAGTCAGTACTTC	CASSAGGARGNSQYF
TRBV27	-	TRBD1	TRBJ2-7	TGTGCCAGCCAAGGGACAGGGGGCCCCTACGAGCAGTACTTC	CASQGTGGPYEQYF
TRBV18	-	TRBD2	TRBJ2-1	TGTGCCAGCTCACCCGGGCGGGAGGCTGAGCAGTTCTTC	CASSPGREAEQFF
TRBV7-9	-	-	TRBJ2-7	TGTGCCAGCAGCTTAGCTTACTTATCCTACGAGCAGTACTTC	CASSLAYLSYEQYF
TRBV29-1	once	TRBD1	TRBJ2-7	TGCAGCGCCAGACCGGGACAGGGCTTTGAGCAGTACTTC	CSARPGQGFEQYF
TRBV6-4	-	TRBD2	TRBJ2-3	TGTGCCAGCAGTGCCCTGACTAGCGGGGTTCGGGATACGCAGTATTTT	CASSALTSGVRDTQYF
TRBV28	-	-	TRBJ2-7	TGTGCCAGCAGTTCCGCCGGCCTAGGGGTAATCTACGAGCAGTACTTC	CASSSAGLGVIYEQYF
TRBV7-6	few	TRBD1	TRBJ2-4	TGTGCCAGCAGCCCGGACAGGGGGCAAGGGAACATTCAGTACTTC	CASSPDRGQGNIQYF
TRBV7-9	-	TRBD2	TRBJ2-2	TGTGCCAGCAGCTCCAGACTAGCGGGGGGCGTGAACACCGGGGAGCTGTTTTTT	CASSSRLAGGVNTGELFF
TRBV9	-	TRBD2	TRBJ2-7	TGTGCCAGCAGCCCCTGGTCTAGCGGGGGAAACGAGCAGTACTTC	CASSPWSSGGNEQYF
TRBV7-2	-	TRBD2	TRBJ2-7	TGTGCCAGCAGCGAAGCGGGAGGGCCATCCTACGAGCAGTACTTC	CASSEAGGPSYEQYF
TRBV7-9	-	-	TRBJ2-2	TGTGCCAGCAGCCCGAAGACAGATTACACCGGGGAGCTGTTTTTT	CASSPKTDYTGELFF
TRBV7-9	-	-	TRBJ1-5	TGTGCCAGCAGCACCTCCACAGGGTTTCAGCCCCAGCATTTT	CASSTSTGFQPQHF
TRBV15	-	TRBD2	TRBJ2-5	TGTGCCACCAGCACCCGACTAGCGTTCTCGGAGACCCAGTACTTC	CATSTRLAFSETQYF
TRBV25-1	-	TRBD1	TRBJ1-1	TGTGCCAGCAGCACAGGGGGCACTGAAGCTTTCTTT	CASSTGGTEAFF
TRBV11-2	-	-	TRBJ2-3	TGTGCCAGCACCCAGACGGGGTCAGATACGCAGTATTTT	CASTQTGSDTQYF
TRBV6-5	-	TRBD1	TRBJ1-1	TGTGCCAGCAGTTACAGACAGGGCGAAGCTTTCTTT	CASSYRQGEAFF
TRBV28	-	TRBD1	TRBJ1-6	TGTGCCAGCAGTCCGGGCGGCAGGGGGAAAAATTCACCCCTCCACTTT	CASSPGGRGKNSPLHF
TRBV11-2	-	-	TRBJ2-7	TGTGCCAGCAGCTTATCACAAACCTACGAGCAGTACTTC	CASSLSQTYEQYF
TRBV4-1	-	-	TRBJ2-2	TGCGCCAGCAGCCCCTTGACAGTTACCGGGGAGCTGTTTTTT	CASSPLTVTGELFF
TRBV19	-	-	TRBJ2-4	TGTGCCAGTAGTACTACAGGAATTCTAGCCAAAAACATTCAGTACTTC	CASSTTGILAKNIQYF
TRBV7-9	-	-	TRBJ1-3	TGTGCCAGCAGCTTTCCACTGGTAACTGGAAACACCATATATTTT	CASSFPLVTGNTIYF
TRBV4-3	-	-	TRBJ2-2	TGCGCCAGCAGCCATTTGATGTCGTTTGGGGGGGCGAGGAAGGCCGGGGAGCTGTTTTTT	CASSHLMSFGGARKAGELFF
TRBV19	-	TRBD1	TRBJ1-1	TGTGCCAGTAGCCGGGACAGGGGGCACACTGAAGCTTTCTTT	CASSRDRGHTEAFF
TRBV11-2	-	-	TRBJ2-5	TGTGCCAGCAGCTTAGTGCCTAGTTTGGATGAGACCCAGTACTTC	CASSLVPSLDETQYF
TRBV7-6	-	TRBD1	TRBJ1-2	TGTGCCAGCAGCCCGGGACAGGGGGCCACTGGATATGGCTACACCTTC	CASSPGQGATGYGYTF
TRBV30	-	TRBD2	TRBJ2-1	TGTGCCTGGAGTGATCCTCGCCCGGGGGGTACCTACAATGAGCAGTTCTTC	CAWSDPRPGGTYNEQFF
TRBV18	-	TRBD2	TRBJ2-3	TGTGCCAGCTCACCACCTTTGTCGCTAGCGGGAGGAATGATGCAGTATTTT	CASSPPLSLAGGMMQYF
TRBV5-4	-	TRBD1	TRBJ2-7	TGTGCCAGCAGCGGGATGGACAGGGGACCCTACGAGCAGTACTTC	CASSGMDRGPYEQYF
TRBV29-1	-	TRBD1	TRBJ2-5	TGCAGCGTTACCACAGGGGCAATAGAGACCCAGTACTTC	CSVTTGAIETQYF
TRBV27	-	TRBD2	TRBJ2-1	TGTGCCAGCAGTTTAGCGGGAGCCTACAATGAGCAGTTCTTC	CASSLAGAYNEQFF
TRBV11-2	-	-	TRBJ2-2	TGTGCCAGCAGCTTAGCGGGGAACACCGGGGAGCTGTTTTTT	CASSLAGNTGELFF
TRBV6-1	-	TRBD2	TRBJ2-1	TGTGCCAGCATTAGCGGGAATTACAATGAGCAGTTCTTC	CASISGNYNEQFF
TRBV18	-	TRBD2	TRBJ2-7	TGTGCCAGCTCACCACCAGCGGGGGGGCCCTACGAGCAGTACTTC	CASSPPAGGPYEQYF
TRBV29-1	-	TRBD1	TRBJ2-7	TGCAGCGCCTTATCTTTGGGACAGGGTCTCTCCTACGGGCAGTACTTC	CSALSLGQGLSYGQYF
TRBV15	-	-	TRBJ1-3	TGTGCCACCAGCAGAAGCCCCTCTGGAAACACCATATATTTT	CATSRSPSGNTIYF
TRBV10-3	-	TRBD2	TRBJ2-3	TGTGCCATCAGTGAGTCGGGACTAGCGGGAGGCACAGATACGCAGTATTTT	CAISESGLAGGTDTQYF